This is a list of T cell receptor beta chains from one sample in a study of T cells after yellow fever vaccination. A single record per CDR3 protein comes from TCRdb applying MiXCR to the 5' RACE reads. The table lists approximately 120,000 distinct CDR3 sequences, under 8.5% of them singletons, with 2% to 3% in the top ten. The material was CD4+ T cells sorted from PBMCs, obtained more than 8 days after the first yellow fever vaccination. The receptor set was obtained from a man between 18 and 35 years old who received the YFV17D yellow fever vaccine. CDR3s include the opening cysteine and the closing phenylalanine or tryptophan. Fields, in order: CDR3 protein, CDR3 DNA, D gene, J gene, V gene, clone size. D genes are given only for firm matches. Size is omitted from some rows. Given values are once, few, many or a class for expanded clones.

CASSGTSVTQYF,TGTGCCAGCAGTGGGACTAGCGTTACGCAGTATTTT,TRBD2,TRBJ2-3,TRBV6-2/TRBV6-3,NA
CASSDAENTEAFF,TGCGCCAGCAGTGACGCGGAGAACACTGAAGCTTTCTTT,NA,TRBJ1-1,TRBV5-1,many
CASSRDLSNQPQHF,TGTGCCAGCTCCCGAGATCTAAGCAATCAGCCCCAGCATTTT,NA,TRBJ1-5,TRBV27,many
CASSLEFGETQYF,TGCGCCAGCAGCTTGGAATTTGGAGAGACCCAGTACTTC,NA,TRBJ2-5,TRBV5-1,many
CASRRPTNEKLFF,TGTGCCAGCAGGAGACCAACTAATGAAAAACTGTTTTTT,NA,TRBJ1-4,TRBV6-6,few
CASSFEELYYEQYF,TGTGCCAGCAGTTTTGAGGAGCTTTACTACGAGCAGTACTTC,NA,TRBJ2-7,TRBV12-3/TRBV12-4,few
CAISKTASGSQETQYF,TGTGCCATCTCAAAAACAGCTAGCGGAAGCCAAGAGACCCAGTACTTC,TRBD2,TRBJ2-5,TRBV10-3,NA
CASSSNGANANTGELFF,TGCGCCAGCAGCTCGAACGGGGCTAACGCGAACACCGGGGAGCTGTTTTTT,NA,TRBJ2-2,TRBV5-1,medium-sized
CASSLDPGQTYGYTF,TGTGCCAGCAGCTTAGACCCGGGACAGACCTATGGCTACACCTTC,TRBD1,TRBJ1-2,TRBV7-2,many
CASTIRMTGELFF,TGTGCCAGCACCATCAGAATGACCGGGGAGCTGTTTTTT,NA,TRBJ2-2,TRBV7-3,many
CASSLERGTSGTTDTQYF,TGCGCCAGCAGCTTGGAGAGAGGTACTAGCGGAACCACAGATACGCAGTATTTT,TRBD2,TRBJ2-3,TRBV5-1,many
CASSQNIGMGYTF,TGTGCCAGCAGTCAGAATATCGGGATGGGCTACACCTTC,NA,TRBJ1-2,TRBV6-1,NA
CATSGHLGASGGQETQYF,TGTGCCACCAGTGGCCACCTTGGCGCTAGCGGGGGGCAAGAGACCCAGTACTTC,TRBD2,TRBJ2-5,TRBV24-1,NA
CSAMPTGITGELFF,TGCAGTGCAATGCCTACGGGGATCACCGGGGAGCTGTTTTTT,NA,TRBJ2-2,TRBV20-1,many
CASSPGGVSGETQYF,TGTGCCAGCAGCCCGGGGGGAGTATCGGGAGAGACCCAGTACTTC,TRBD2,TRBJ2-5,TRBV7-2,many
CASSVTSGAGELFF,TGTGCTAGCAGCGTAACTAGCGGCGCCGGGGAGCTGTTTTTT,TRBD2,TRBJ2-2,TRBV7-7,many
CASWGPAIDTQYF,TGTGCCAGCTGGGGACCAGCAATAGATACGCAGTATTTT,NA,TRBJ2-3,TRBV7-9,many
CASSTGQGIFQETQYF,TGCGCCAGCAGCACTGGACAGGGAATATTCCAAGAGACCCAGTACTTC,TRBD1,TRBJ2-5,TRBV5-1,many
CASSPHVSQGGSNQPQHF,TGCGCCAGCAGCCCCCATGTGTCCCAGGGGGGTAGCAATCAGCCCCAGCATTTT,TRBD1,TRBJ1-5,TRBV4-1,many
CASTGGTLGDTQYF,TGTGCCAGCACCGGGGGGACATTAGGGGATACGCAGTATTTT,NA,TRBJ2-3,TRBV7-9,many
CASSSPRAPQHF,TGTGCCAGCAGCAGCCCTCGGGCGCCCCAGCATTTT,NA,TRBJ1-5,TRBV7-2,many
CASSGDRGDNEQFF,TGTGCCAGCAGTGGGGACAGGGGGGACAATGAGCAGTTCTTC,TRBD1,TRBJ2-1,TRBV12-3/TRBV12-4,many
CASSPRTGVTYEQYF,TGTGCCAGCAGCCCACGGACAGGGGTTACCTACGAGCAGTACTTC,TRBD1,TRBJ2-7,TRBV14,many
CASSEAGQETQYF,TGTGCCAGCTCTGAGGCGGGACAGGAGACCCAGTACTTC,NA,TRBJ2-5,TRBV18,NA
CRPGLAGVNEQFF,TGCAGGCCGGGGCTAGCGGGGGTAAATGAGCAGTTCTTC,TRBD2,TRBJ2-1,TRBV20-1,many
CASSSPATGSQYF,TGTGCCAGCAGTTCGCCGGCGACAGGGAGCCAGTACTTC,TRBD1,TRBJ2-5,TRBV6-5,few
CASSQGSGTGSSGANVLTF,TGCGCCAGCAGCCAAGGTTCGGGGACAGGGTCTTCTGGGGCCAACGTCCTGACTTTC,TRBD1,TRBJ2-6,TRBV4-1,many
CASSLAELAGGPKVYEQYF,TGCGCCAGCAGCTTGGCGGAACTAGCGGGGGGGCCAAAAGTCTACGAGCAGTACTTC,TRBD2,TRBJ2-7,TRBV5-1,many
CASSFVDRGPYNEQFF,TGTGCCAGCAGCTTCGTCGACAGGGGCCCCTACAATGAGCAGTTCTTC,TRBD1,TRBJ2-1,TRBV5-6,many
CASRNRGNTEAFF,TGTGCCAGCCGAAACAGGGGGAACACTGAAGCTTTCTTT,TRBD1,TRBJ1-1,TRBV12-3/TRBV12-4,many
CASSLGGFGNTIYF,TGTGCCAGCAGCCTGGGGGGGTTTGGAAACACCATATATTTT,NA,TRBJ1-3,TRBV7-2,few
CASSPSYLEQYF,TGTGCCAGCAGCCCCAGTTACCTCGAGCAGTACTTC,NA,TRBJ2-7,TRBV11-2,NA
CSVEVGPTNYGYTF,TGCAGCGTTGAAGTGGGGCCTACTAACTATGGCTACACCTTC,NA,TRBJ1-2,TRBV29-1,many
CASSGTEIYNEQFF,TGTGCCAGCAGCGGGACAGAGATATACAATGAGCAGTTCTTC,TRBD1,TRBJ2-1,TRBV7-8,many
CASSPGSGIGIDEQYF,TGCGCCAGCAGCCCAGGGAGTGGCATAGGCATCGACGAGCAGTACTTC,NA,TRBJ2-7,TRBV4-1,NA
CSVGQGYGYTF,TGCAGCGTTGGCCAGGGATATGGCTACACCTTC,NA,TRBJ1-2,TRBV29-1,many
CASRRRGDTEAFF,TGTGCCAGTAGGCGAAGGGGCGACACTGAAGCTTTCTTT,NA,TRBJ1-1,TRBV19,few
CSVGQRFSNEQFF,TGCAGCGTGGGACAGAGATTCTCCAATGAGCAGTTCTTC,TRBD1,TRBJ2-1,TRBV29-1,many
CASTRTGGSDTEAFF,TGTGCCAGCACCCGAACGGGGGGGTCGGACACTGAAGCTTTCTTT,NA,TRBJ1-1,TRBV5-4,many
CASSLAGGGEQFF,TGTGCCAGCAGCTTAGCGGGGGGTGGTGAGCAGTTCTTC,NA,TRBJ2-1,TRBV7-9,many
CASSVHRGETQYF,TGTGCCAGCAGTGTACACAGGGGTGAGACCCAGTACTTC,TRBD1,TRBJ2-5,TRBV7-9,many
CASSLDNEQFF,TGCGCCAGCAGCTTGGACAATGAGCAGTTCTTC,NA,TRBJ2-1,TRBV5-1,many
CASSLREGETQYF,TGTGCCAGCAGTTTAAGGGAGGGAGAGACCCAGTACTTC,TRBD2,TRBJ2-5,TRBV27,NA
CSASGVAGVVWEQYF,TGCAGTGCTTCTGGAGTGGCAGGGGTCGTGTGGGAGCAGTACTTC,NA,TRBJ2-7,TRBV20-1,many
CASSFTGGAHNSPLHF,TGCGCCAGCAGCTTCACAGGGGGCGCCCATAATTCACCCCTCCACTTT,TRBD1,TRBJ1-6,TRBV5-1,many
CASSLRYRDGYTF,TGTGCCAGCAGTTTAAGGTATCGCGATGGCTACACCTTC,NA,TRBJ1-2,TRBV12-3/TRBV12-4,many
CASRWDTQGTDTQYF,TGTGCCAGCAGGTGGGACACCCAGGGCACAGATACGCAGTATTTT,NA,TRBJ2-3,TRBV12-3/TRBV12-4,many
CASSVVGDNTGELFF,TGTGCCAGCAGCGTAGTCGGAGATAACACCGGGGAGCTGTTTTTT,NA,TRBJ2-2,TRBV9,many
CATSETTGTSYSNQPQHF,TGTGCCACCAGTGAAACTACCGGGACATCTTATAGCAATCAGCCCCAGCATTTT,NA,TRBJ1-5,TRBV24-1,many
CASRGRGETQYF,TGTGCCAGCAGGGGAAGGGGTGAGACCCAGTACTTC,NA,TRBJ2-5,TRBV7-2,many
CASSQGPGSGNTIYF,TGCGCCAGCAGCCAAGGGCCAGGGTCTGGAAACACCATATATTTT,NA,TRBJ1-3,TRBV4-3,NA
CASKFPRAREKLFF,TGTGCCAGCAAATTCCCCAGGGCCAGGGAAAAACTGTTTTTT,NA,TRBJ1-4,TRBV6-1,NA
CASSQARGGDTGELFF,TGCGCCAGCAGCCAAGCGCGGGGCGGAGACACCGGGGAGCTGTTTTTT,NA,TRBJ2-2,TRBV4-3,many
CASSLEDLSTQYF,TGTGCCAGCAGCTTAGAGGACCTAAGTACGCAGTATTTT,NA,TRBJ2-3,TRBV7-2,few
CASNGDSNQPQHF,TGTGCCAGCAACGGTGATAGCAATCAGCCCCAGCATTTT,NA,TRBJ1-5,TRBV2,many